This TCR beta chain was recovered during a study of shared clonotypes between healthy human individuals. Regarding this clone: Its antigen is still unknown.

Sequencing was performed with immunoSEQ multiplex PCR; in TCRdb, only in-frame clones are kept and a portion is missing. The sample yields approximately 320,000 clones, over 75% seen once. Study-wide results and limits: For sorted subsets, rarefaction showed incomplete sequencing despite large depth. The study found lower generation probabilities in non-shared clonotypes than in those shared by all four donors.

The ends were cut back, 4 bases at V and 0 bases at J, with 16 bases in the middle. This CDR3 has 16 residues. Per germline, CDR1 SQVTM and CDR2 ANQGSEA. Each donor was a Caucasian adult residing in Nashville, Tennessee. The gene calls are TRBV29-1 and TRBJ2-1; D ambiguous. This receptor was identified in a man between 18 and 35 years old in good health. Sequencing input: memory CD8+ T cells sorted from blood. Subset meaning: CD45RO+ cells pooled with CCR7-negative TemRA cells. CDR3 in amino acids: CSVGIDGRSSYNEQFF. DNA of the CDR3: TGCAGCGTTGGAATTGATGGGCGGAGCTCCTACAATGAGCAGTTCTTC.